This T cell receptor beta chain is from a study of CD8 T cells in Susac syndrome. Findings and caveats of the study: It was acknowledged by the study that relatively few individuals were included in its TCR sequencing and HLA analysis.

Note on this clonotype: Its target is unknown.

The V end was cut by 0 bases, the J end by 12 bases, with 18 bases between. The CDR3 is 15 amino acids. Per the germline V gene, CDR1 is SNHLY and CDR2 is FYNNEI. TEMRA cells were FACS-enriched, with CD8+ and CD4+ T cells isolated negatively. cDNA came from 0.5 to 1 ug RNA primed by random hexamers. It was immunoSEQ multiplex PCR that amplified TCR beta CDR3 across 54 Vbeta and 13 Jbeta. TCRdb re-analysed the immunoSEQ multiplex PCR reads in MiXCR, keeping a single row per CDR3 protein. The sample lists about 200,000 distinct CDR3 sequences, about 90% occurring once. This chain uses TRBV2 with TRBJ2-1; TRBD2 is a possible D gene (6 bases). This clonotype was obtained from a human donor with multiple sclerosis. The sequencing input was CD8+ T cells from PBMCs. Written as DNA, the CDR3 is TGTGCCAGCAGTGAAGCTAGCGGTATGACCCCTCGGCAGTTCTTC. This sequence encodes CASSEASGMTPRQFF.